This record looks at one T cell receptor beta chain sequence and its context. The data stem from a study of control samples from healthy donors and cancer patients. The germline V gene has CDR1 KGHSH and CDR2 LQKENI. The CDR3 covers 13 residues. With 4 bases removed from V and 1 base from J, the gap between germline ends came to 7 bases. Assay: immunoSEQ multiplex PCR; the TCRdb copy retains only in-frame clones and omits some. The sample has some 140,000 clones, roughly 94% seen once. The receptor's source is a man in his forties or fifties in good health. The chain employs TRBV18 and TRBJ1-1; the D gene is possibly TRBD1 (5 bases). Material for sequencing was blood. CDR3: CASSRGQNTEAFF. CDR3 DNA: TGTGCCAGCTCACGAGGACAGAACACTGAAGCTTTCTTT.